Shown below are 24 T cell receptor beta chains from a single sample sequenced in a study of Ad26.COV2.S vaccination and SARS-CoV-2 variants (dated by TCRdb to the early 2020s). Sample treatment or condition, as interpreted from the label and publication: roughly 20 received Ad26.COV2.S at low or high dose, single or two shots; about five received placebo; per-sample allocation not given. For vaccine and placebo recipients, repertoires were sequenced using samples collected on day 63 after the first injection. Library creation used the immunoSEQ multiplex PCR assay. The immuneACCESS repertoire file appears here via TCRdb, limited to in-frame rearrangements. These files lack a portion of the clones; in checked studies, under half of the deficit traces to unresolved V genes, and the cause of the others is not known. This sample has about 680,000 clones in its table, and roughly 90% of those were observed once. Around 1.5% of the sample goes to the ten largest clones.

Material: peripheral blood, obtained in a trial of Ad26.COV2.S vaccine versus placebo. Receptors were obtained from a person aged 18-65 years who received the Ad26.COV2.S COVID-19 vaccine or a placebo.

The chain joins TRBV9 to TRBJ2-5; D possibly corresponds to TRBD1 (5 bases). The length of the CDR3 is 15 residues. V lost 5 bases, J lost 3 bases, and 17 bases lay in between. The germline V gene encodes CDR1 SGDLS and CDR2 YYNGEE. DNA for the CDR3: TGTGCCAGCAGTCGATCACAGGTGGCTGAAGAGACCCAGTACTTC. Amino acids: CASSRSQVAEETQYF.

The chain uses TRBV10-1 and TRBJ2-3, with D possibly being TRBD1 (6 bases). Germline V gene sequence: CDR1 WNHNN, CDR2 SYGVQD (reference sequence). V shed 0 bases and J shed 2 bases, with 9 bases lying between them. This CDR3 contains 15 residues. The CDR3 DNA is TGCGCCAGCAGTGAGTCGAGGGACAACACAGATACGCAGTATTTT. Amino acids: CASSESRDNTDTQYF.

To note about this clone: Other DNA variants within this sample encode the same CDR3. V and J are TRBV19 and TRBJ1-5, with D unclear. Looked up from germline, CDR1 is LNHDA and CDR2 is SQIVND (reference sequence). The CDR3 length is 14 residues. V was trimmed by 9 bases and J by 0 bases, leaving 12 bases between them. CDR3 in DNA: TGTGCCAGCTTGACAACCCATAGCAATCAGCCCCAGCATTTT. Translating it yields CASLTTHSNQPQHF. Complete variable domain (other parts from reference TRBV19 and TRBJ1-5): DGGITQSPKYLFRKEGQNVTLSCEQNLNHDAMYWYRQDPGQGLRLIYYSQIVNDFQKGDIAEGYSVSREKKESFPLTVTSAQKNPTAFYLCASLTTHSNQPQHFGDGTRLSIL.

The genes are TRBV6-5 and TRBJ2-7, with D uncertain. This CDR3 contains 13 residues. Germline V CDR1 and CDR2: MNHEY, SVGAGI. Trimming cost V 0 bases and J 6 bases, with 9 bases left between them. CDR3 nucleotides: TGTGCCAGCAGTTACTCGGATGCGACCGAGCAGTACTTC. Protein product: CASSYSDATEQYF.

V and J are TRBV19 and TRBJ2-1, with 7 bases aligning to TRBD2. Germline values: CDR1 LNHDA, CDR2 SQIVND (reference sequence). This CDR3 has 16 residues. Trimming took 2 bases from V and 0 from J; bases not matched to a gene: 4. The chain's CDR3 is CASSISGGFSYNEQFF. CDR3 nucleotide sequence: TGTGCCAGTAGTATATCGGGGGGATTCTCCTACAATGAGCAGTTCTTC.

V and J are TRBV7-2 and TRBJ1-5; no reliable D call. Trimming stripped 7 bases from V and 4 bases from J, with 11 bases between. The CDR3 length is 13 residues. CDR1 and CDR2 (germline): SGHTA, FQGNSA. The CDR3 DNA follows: TGTGCCAGCACCAAACTCCCTAATCAGCCCCAGCATTTT. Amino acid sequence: CASTKLPNQPQHF.

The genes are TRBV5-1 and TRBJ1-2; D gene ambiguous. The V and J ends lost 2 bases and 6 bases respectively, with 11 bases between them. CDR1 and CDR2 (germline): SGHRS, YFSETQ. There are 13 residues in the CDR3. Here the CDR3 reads CASSFSGQDGYTF. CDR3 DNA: TGCGCCAGCAGCTTTAGTGGGCAGGATGGCTACACCTTC.

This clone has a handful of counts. In DNA, the CDR3 is TGTGCCAGCAGTCAACAGGGGATGAACACTGAAGCTTTCTTT. It is translated as CASSQQGMNTEAFF. The V gene is TRBV6-2 or TRBV6-3, the J gene TRBJ1-1; 7 nucleotides align to TRBD1. V trimming: 5 bases; J trimming: 0 bases; junction bases outside the gene matches: 3. This CDR3 comprises 14 residues. The V gene's germline CDR1 is MNHEY and CDR2 SVGEGT.

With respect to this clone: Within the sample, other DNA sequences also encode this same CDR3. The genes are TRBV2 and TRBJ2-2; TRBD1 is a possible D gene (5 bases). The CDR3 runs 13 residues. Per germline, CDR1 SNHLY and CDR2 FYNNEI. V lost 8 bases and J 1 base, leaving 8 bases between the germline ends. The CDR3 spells CASRTGNTGELFF. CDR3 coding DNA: TGTGCCAGCCGTACAGGGAACACCGGGGAGCTGTTTTTT.

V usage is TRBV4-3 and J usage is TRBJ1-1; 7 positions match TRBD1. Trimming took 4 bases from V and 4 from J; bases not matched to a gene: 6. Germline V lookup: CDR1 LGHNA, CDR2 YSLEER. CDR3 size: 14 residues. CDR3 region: CASSRGQVATEAFF. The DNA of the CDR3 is TGCGCCAGCAGCCGAGGACAGGTCGCCACTGAAGCTTTCTTT.

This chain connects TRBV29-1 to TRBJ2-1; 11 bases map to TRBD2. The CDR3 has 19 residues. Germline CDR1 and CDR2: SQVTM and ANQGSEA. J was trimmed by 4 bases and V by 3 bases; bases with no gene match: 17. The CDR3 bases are TGCAGCGTTGATCCCCTCCTCGACCCGACTAGCGGGACATACAATGAGCAGTTCTTC. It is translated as CSVDPLLDPTSGTYNEQFF.

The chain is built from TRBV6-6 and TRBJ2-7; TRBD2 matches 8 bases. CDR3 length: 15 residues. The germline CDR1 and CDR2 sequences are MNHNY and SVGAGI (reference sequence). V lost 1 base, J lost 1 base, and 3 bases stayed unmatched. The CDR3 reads CASSYYSGGSYEQYF. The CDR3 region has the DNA TGTGCCAGCAGTTACTACTCGGGGGGGTCCTACGAGCAGTACTTC.

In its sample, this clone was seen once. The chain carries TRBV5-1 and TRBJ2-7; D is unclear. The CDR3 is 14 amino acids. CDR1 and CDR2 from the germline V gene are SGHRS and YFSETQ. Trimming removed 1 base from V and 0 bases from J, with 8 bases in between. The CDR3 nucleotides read TGCGCCAGCAGCTTGACCGTTACCTCCTACGAGCAGTACTTC. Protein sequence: CASSLTVTSYEQYF.

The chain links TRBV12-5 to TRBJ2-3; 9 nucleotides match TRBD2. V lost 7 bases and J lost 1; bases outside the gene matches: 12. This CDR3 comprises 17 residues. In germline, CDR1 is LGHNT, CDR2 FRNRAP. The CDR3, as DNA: TGTGCTAGTGCCTGGGGCGGGGGGGCTTCTGGCACAGATACGCAGTATTTT. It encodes CASAWGGGASGTDTQYF.

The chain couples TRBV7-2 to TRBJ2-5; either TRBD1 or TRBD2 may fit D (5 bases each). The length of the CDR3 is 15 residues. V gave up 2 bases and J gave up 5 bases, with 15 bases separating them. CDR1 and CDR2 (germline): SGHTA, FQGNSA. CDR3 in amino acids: CASSLLGSWGETQYF. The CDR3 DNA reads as TGTGCCAGCAGCTTATTGGGCTCCTGGGGGGAGACCCAGTACTTC.

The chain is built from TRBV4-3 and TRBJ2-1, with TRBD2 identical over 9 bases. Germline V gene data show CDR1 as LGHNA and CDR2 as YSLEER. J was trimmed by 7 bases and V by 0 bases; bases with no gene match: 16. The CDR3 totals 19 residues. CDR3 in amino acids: CASSQELMSGGPFGNEQFF. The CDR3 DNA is TGCGCCAGCAGCCAAGAGTTAATGAGCGGGGGGCCTTTCGGGAATGAGCAGTTCTTC.

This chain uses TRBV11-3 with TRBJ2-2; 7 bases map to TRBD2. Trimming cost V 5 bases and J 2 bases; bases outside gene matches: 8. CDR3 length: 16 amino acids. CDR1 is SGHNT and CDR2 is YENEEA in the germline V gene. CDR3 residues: CASSPQASGNTGELFF. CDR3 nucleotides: TGTGCCAGCAGCCCCCAGGCTAGCGGTAACACCGGGGAGCTGTTTTTT.

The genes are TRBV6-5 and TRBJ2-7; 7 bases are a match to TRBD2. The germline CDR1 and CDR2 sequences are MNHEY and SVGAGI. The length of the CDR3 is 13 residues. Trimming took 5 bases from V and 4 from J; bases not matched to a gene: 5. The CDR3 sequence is CASSRDYQYEQYF. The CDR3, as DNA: TGTGCCAGCAGTCGGGACTACCAATACGAGCAGTACTTC.

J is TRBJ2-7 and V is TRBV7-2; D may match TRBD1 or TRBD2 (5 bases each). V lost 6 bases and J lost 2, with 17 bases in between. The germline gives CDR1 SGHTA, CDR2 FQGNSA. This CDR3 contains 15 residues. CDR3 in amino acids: CASSYPGWGPYEQYF. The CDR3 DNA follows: TGTGCCAGCAGTTACCCCGGGTGGGGACCCTACGAGCAGTACTTC.

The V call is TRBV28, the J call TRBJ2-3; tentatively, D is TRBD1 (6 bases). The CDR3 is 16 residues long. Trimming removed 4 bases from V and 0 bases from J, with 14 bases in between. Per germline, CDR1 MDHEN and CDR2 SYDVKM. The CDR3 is CASSSPGHFSTDTQYF. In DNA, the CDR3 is TGTGCCAGCAGTTCCCCGGGACACTTTAGCACAGATACGCAGTATTTT.

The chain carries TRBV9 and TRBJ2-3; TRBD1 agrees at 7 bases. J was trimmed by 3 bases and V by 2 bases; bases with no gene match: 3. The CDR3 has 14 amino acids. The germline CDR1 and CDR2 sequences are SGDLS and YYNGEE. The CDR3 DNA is TGTGCCAGCAGCGTTGTCAGGGGGACAGATACGCAGTATTTT. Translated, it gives CASSVVRGTDTQYF.

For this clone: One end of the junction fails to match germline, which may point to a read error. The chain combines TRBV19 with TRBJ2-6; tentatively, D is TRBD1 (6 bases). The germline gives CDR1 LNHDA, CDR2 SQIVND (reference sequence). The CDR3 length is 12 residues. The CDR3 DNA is TGTGCCAGTAGAAGAAACGACAGGCTCATGGCTTTC. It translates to CASRRNDRLMAF.

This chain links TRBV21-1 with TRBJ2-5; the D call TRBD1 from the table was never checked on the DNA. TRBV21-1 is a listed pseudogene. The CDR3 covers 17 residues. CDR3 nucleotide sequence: TGTGCCAGCAGCAAACACGGGGGACAGGGGAAGGAAGAGACCCAGTACTTC. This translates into CASSKHGGQGKEETQYF.

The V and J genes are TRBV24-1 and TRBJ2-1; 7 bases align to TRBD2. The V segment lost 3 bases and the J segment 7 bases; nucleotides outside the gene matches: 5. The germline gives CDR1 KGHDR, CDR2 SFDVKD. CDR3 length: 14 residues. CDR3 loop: CATSDPGGGNEQFF. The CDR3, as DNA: TGTGCCACCAGTGATCCGGGGGGAGGGAATGAGCAGTTCTTC.